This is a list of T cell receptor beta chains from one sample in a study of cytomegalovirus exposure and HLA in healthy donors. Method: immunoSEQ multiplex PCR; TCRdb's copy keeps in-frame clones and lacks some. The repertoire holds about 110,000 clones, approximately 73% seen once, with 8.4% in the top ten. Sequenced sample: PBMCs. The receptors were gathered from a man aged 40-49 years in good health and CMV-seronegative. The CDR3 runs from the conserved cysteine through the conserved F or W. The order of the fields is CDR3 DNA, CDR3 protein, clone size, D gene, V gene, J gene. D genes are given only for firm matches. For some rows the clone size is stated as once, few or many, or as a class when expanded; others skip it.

TGCAGCGTTGAATCCCCCGGACAGGGGGCCAATGGCTACACCTTC	CSVESPGQGANGYTF	NA	TRBD1	TRBV29-1	TRBJ1-2
TGTGCCAGCAGTTTAGGGCAGGGCCCCGATCGAAACTACGAGCAGTACTTC	CASSLGQGPDRNYEQYF	NA	NA	TRBV28	TRBJ2-7
TGTGCCAGCAGTTTATCCGGGACAGTCAATTCACCCCTCCACTTT	CASSLSGTVNSPLHF	NA	TRBD1	TRBV6-5	TRBJ1-6
TGTGCCAGTAGTATAGATCTGGTCCCTAGCGGGGTAACCGGGGAGCTGTTTTTT	CASSIDLVPSGVTGELFF	NA	TRBD2	TRBV19	TRBJ2-2
TGTGCCAGCAGCTGGGTTAGCGGGGGTTTTTCCTACAATGAGCAGTTCTTC	CASSWVSGGFSYNEQFF	NA	TRBD2	TRBV5-6	TRBJ2-1
TGTGCCAGTAGCGGACAGACAAATCACGAGCAGTACTTC	CASSGQTNHEQYF	NA	NA	TRBV19	TRBJ2-7
TGTGCCAGCAGCAGTACGACGGGTCGAAGGGATACGCAGTATTTT	CASSSTTGRRDTQYF	NA	NA	TRBV5-6	TRBJ2-3
TGCGCCAGCAGCCAGCTAGCGGGGGGGCTGAGCACAGATACGCAGTATTTT	CASSQLAGGLSTDTQYF	NA	TRBD2	TRBV4-1	TRBJ2-3
TGCGCCAGCAGCCAATACGGCGGCCCCTACGAGCAGTACTTC	CASSQYGGPYEQYF	NA	NA	TRBV4-3	TRBJ2-7
TGTGCCAGCAGTTCGGCGGGGGGGGTCACAGATACGCAGTATTTT	CASSSAGGVTDTQYF	few	TRBD2	TRBV6-5	TRBJ2-3
TGCGCCAGCAGCTCTAGGACAGGGAGTGGGGCCTACGAGCAGTACTTC	CASSSRTGSGAYEQYF	NA	TRBD1	TRBV5-1	TRBJ2-7
TGTGCCTGGAGTGTAGGGACAGGGATGGGGGAGCTGCTTTTT	CAWSVGTGMGELLF	NA	TRBD1	TRBV30	TRBJ2-2
TGTGCCAGCAGTGGTCGGCTAGCGGGGGGGTACGAGCAGTACTTC	CASSGRLAGGYEQYF	few	TRBD2	TRBV27	TRBJ2-7
TGTGCCAGCAGCTTGGTCCAGCGGGGAAACACCGGGGAGCTGTTTTTT	CASSLVQRGNTGELFF	few	TRBD2	TRBV5-4	TRBJ2-2
TGCGCCAGCAGCCAAGATAGGCAGGGCTTTGGCTACACCTTC	CASSQDRQGFGYTF	once	NA	TRBV4-3	TRBJ1-2
TGTGCCATCAGTCCACAGGGAAATGAGGAACTGTTTTTT	CAISPQGNEELFF	few	NA	TRBV10-3	TRBJ1-4
TGTGCCAGCAGCCCGTCCGGGACAGGCGTGATCGAGCAGTACTTC	CASSPSGTGVIEQYF	NA	TRBD1	TRBV13	TRBJ2-7
TGTGCCAGCAGCCAGGGGGAGAGGTCCTACGAGCAGTACTTC	CASSQGERSYEQYF	NA	TRBD1	TRBV5-4	TRBJ2-7
TGCGCCAGCAGCCCCTCGGGGGGCGAGCAGTACTTC	CASSPSGGEQYF	NA	TRBD2	TRBV5-1	TRBJ2-7
TGTGCCAGCAGCCCAACGACAGGGAGGAACACTGAAGCTTTCTTT	CASSPTTGRNTEAFF	NA	TRBD1	TRBV11-2	TRBJ1-1
TGTGCCAGCAGCTTGGGACTATACGGTGAGCAGTTCTTC	CASSLGLYGEQFF	NA	NA	TRBV5-8	TRBJ2-1
TGTGCCAGCAGCTTAGTTGGGCGAGTGAGCGGGGGGCGCACCGGGGAGCTGTTTTTT	CASSLVGRVSGGRTGELFF	NA	TRBD2	TRBV11-2	TRBJ2-2
TGTGCCAGCAGCCCAAACGGGTCACCCCTCCACTTT	CASSPNGSPLHF	NA	NA	TRBV7-9	TRBJ1-6
TGTGCCAGCAGTTACGGGACATCCGAGCGGGGCTACACCTTC	CASSYGTSERGYTF	NA	NA	TRBV6-6	TRBJ1-2
TGTGCCAGCAGCTTGGGCGGGACCCACCAAGAGACCCAGTACTTC	CASSLGGTHQETQYF	NA	NA	TRBV5-4	TRBJ2-5
TGTGCCAGCAGCCCGCGTCCTACAGGCCCCGACGAGCAGTACTTC	CASSPRPTGPDEQYF	few	NA	TRBV7-9	TRBJ2-7
TGTGCCAGCAGAGCGAACCCGGCTGGCGTCGGGGAGCTGTTTTTT	CASRANPAGVGELFF	once	NA	TRBV7-2	TRBJ2-2
TGCAGCGCCGACGATGACCGGGACAGGGAGATTGAGACCCAGTACTTC	CSADDDRDREIETQYF	NA	TRBD1	TRBV29-1	TRBJ2-5
TGCGCCAGCAGCCTGGACAGTTTACCTAACTATGGCTACACCTTC	CASSLDSLPNYGYTF	once	NA	TRBV4-3	TRBJ1-2
TGTGCCACCAGCAGCGACGGAGTCGGGGGTGGATACACCGGGGAGCTGTTTTTT	CATSSDGVGGGYTGELFF	NA	NA	TRBV15	TRBJ2-2
TGTGCCAGCAGCTTAGAAGGACAGGGAGGGACTGAAGCTTTCTTT	CASSLEGQGGTEAFF	NA	TRBD1	TRBV13	TRBJ1-1
TGTGCCAGCAGTTCACCCGGGAGGCTGGCTTTCTTT	CASSSPGRLAFF	few	NA	TRBV28	TRBJ1-1
TGCGCCAGCAGCTTTGACAGGGACGAGCAGTACTTC	CASSFDRDEQYF	NA	TRBD1	TRBV5-1	TRBJ2-7
TGTGCCAGCTCACCGCTCCACAGGGGAACCAACGTCCTGACTTTC	CASSPLHRGTNVLTF	few	TRBD1	TRBV18	TRBJ2-6